Sequencing of this T cell receptor (beta chain) was carried out in a study of T cell responses to AZD1222 COVID-19 vaccine. Across the whole study: Second-dose schedules of about 4 or about 12 weeks were combined. General study results and limits: Clonal diversity may have been underestimated, and the donors were mostly white British, with more females than males. It was only a handful of AZD1222 recipients who were seropositive at baseline. Epitopes outside B.1.351 and B.1.1.7 mutated regions reportedly drew nearly half of spike TCRs.

Worth noting for this clone: Its specificity is not known.

Repertoires were generated with immunoSEQ multiplex PCR, while TCRdb's copy carries only in-frame clones and drops some. Among about 100,000 clones listed, more than 70% were seen once. The CDR3 is made up of 18 amino acids. The ends lost 3 bases at V and 0 bases at J; junction bases unmatched: 7. CDR1 is LNHNV and CDR2 is YYDKDF in the germline V gene (reference sequence). The sequencing here drew on peripheral blood, taken on day 0 of AZD1222 vaccination. The receptor's source is an adult in good health. This chain joins TRBV15 and TRBJ1-6; TRBD1 aligns across 8 bases. The CDR3 coding sequence is TGTGCCACCAGCAGTTCGACAGGGGTGAGCTCCTATAATTCACCCCTCCACTTT. Its protein product is CATSSSTGVSSYNSPLHF.